Shown below are 5 T cell receptor beta chains from a single sample sequenced in a study of cytomegalovirus exposure and HLA in healthy donors. The PCR employed 60 Vbeta primers together with 13 Jbeta primers. Assay: immunoSEQ multiplex PCR; the TCRdb copy retains only in-frame clones and omits some. Among about 150,000 clones, around 79% were seen once, and the ten largest hold 6.5% to 8.5%. Sequencing was done on a sample of PBMCs. Receptor source: a woman aged 40-49 years in good health and CMV-seropositive.

The gene calls are TRBV11-1 and TRBJ1-1; 7 bases are shared with TRBD1. CDR1 and CDR2 from the germline V gene are SGHAT and FQDESV (reference sequence). The CDR3 contains 15 residues. Unmatched junction bases numbered 5, after V lost 4 bases and J lost 0 bases. CDR3 coding DNA: TGTGCCAGCAGCTCTTGGACAGGAGTGAACACTGAAGCTTTCTTT. This encodes CASSSWTGVNTEAFF.

There are a few counts of this clone. The gene calls are TRBV6-6 and TRBJ2-2; 10 nucleotides line up with TRBD1. Germline V gives CDR1 MNHNY, CDR2 SVGAGI (reference sequence). The CDR3 covers 16 residues. The J segment lost 3 bases and the V segment lost 3 bases, leaving 4 bases of the junction unmatched. The CDR3, as DNA: TGTGCCAGCAGTTATATGGGACAGGGGTACACCGGGGAGCTGTTTTTT. Its protein is CASSYMGQGYTGELFF.

The rearrangement links TRBV19 to TRBJ1-5, with 10 bases lining up with TRBD1. The CDR3 sequence is 17 residues long. With 3 bases clipped from V and 6 bases from J, the junction kept 11 bases outside the gene matches. Germline loops: CDR1 LNHDA, CDR2 SQIVND (reference sequence). CDR3 loop: CASSMELGTGDFQPQHF. The CDR3 coding sequence is TGTGCCAGTAGTATGGAGCTCGGGACAGGGGATTTTCAGCCCCAGCATTTT.

The chain has TRBV5-1 and TRBJ1-1; D perhaps matches TRBD1 (6 bases). Germline V lookup: CDR1 SGHRS, CDR2 YFSETQ. Trimming took 0 bases from V and 10 from J, leaving 10 bases between them. The CDR3 sequence is 12 residues long. Here the CDR3 DNA reads TGCGCCAGCAGCTTGGGTCAACAGGGAGCTTTCTTT. Its protein is CASSLGQQGAFF.

This clone was observed a single time. The V gene is TRBV6-5, the J gene TRBJ1-3, with 7 nucleotides matching TRBD1. The J segment lost 0 bases and the V segment lost 0 bases, leaving 2 bases of the junction unmatched. The CDR3 has 16 residues. Germline V gene data show CDR1 as MNHEY and CDR2 as SVGAGI. The CDR3 DNA reads TGTGCCAGCAGTTACTCGCCAGGGGGCTCTGGAAACACCATATATTTT. This sequence encodes CASSYSPGGSGNTIYF.